This TCR beta chain was recovered during a study of OX40 agonist ivuxolimab in advanced cancers. Overall study context: Prior anti-PD-1, anti-PD-L1 or anti-CTLA-4 therapy was allowed; about 39% had some.

Unmatched junction bases numbered 16, after V lost 5 bases and J lost 4 bases. Germline V gene lookup returns CDR1 LNHDA and CDR2 SQIVND (reference sequence). The CDR3 contains 18 residues. Assay: immunoSEQ multiplex PCR; the TCRdb copy retains only in-frame clones and omits some. The table shows 66,000 or so clones, with around 90% occurring only once. The clonotype was recovered from an adult with an advanced solid tumor such as melanoma, head and neck, liver or kidney cancer. The rearrangement joins TRBV19 to TRBJ2-1, with 8 bases fitting TRBD1. This specimen consisted of CD4+ or CD8+ T cells sorted from blood, obtained in a trial of the OX40 agonist ivuxolimab. CDR3 residues: CASSSHFIRGLGYNEQFF. DNA for the CDR3: TGTGCCAGTAGTTCTCACTTCATCAGGGGGCTGGGGTACAATGAGCAGTTCTTC.